This record looks at one T cell receptor beta chain sequence and its context. The germline CDR1 and CDR2 sequences are SGHAT and FQDESV (reference sequence). The CDR3 contains 15 residues. J gave up 5 bases and V 1 base, and 0 bases lay outside the gene matches. Data came from immunoSEQ multiplex PCR; TCRdb stores just in-frame clones and leaves some out. The table includes about 140,000 clones, around 86% detected once. This sample was taken from a study of control samples from healthy donors and cancer patients. Material for sequencing was blood. This receptor was obtained from a man aged 25-45 years in good health. The V gene is TRBV11-1, the J gene TRBJ2-1; 12 bases map to TRBD2. CDR3 amino acids: CASSLGTSGNNEQFF. CDR3 nucleotides: TGTGCCAGCAGCTTAGGGACTAGCGGGAACAATGAGCAGTTCTTC.